Described below is a single T cell receptor (beta chain) sequence and its context. Its antigen is unidentified. The CDR3 covers 13 residues. V lost 5 bases and J lost 0, with 7 bases in between. The germline V gene has CDR1 SGHDN and CDR2 FVKESK. The record originates from a study of vaccination effects on CD4 cells after COVID-19. Before sequencing took place, the ViraFEST assay used viral peptide pools to expand antigen-specific CD4+ T cells. Researchers isolated CD4+ T cells once ten to eleven days of culture had elapsed. None of these healthy vaccinees had been infected with SARS-CoV-2 before vaccination. Wells each received 2 million to 2.5 million PBMC, cultured with approximately 9 IU/ml IL-2 and 8.5 to 10 ug/ml peptides. Half-medium replacement with IL-2 medium occurred on days 3 and 7. Study-level results: The study found marked clonal contraction of infection- and vaccine-induced clones late after vaccination.

The assay was immunoSEQ multiplex PCR, and TCRdb's table has in-frame clones only and misses some. The table has 65,000 to 90,000 clones, about four fifths seen once; the top ten hold just under 3%. J is TRBJ1-1 and V is TRBV14, with a weak D call TRBD1 (5 bases). The starting material was CD4+ T cells from PBMCs cultured with HCoV-NL63 spike peptides, obtained before COVID-19 vaccination. This TCR was sampled from a human donor who received a COVID-19 vaccine. CDR3 sequence (DNA): TGTGCCAGCAGCTGGGGCGTGAACACTGAAGCTTTCTTT. Its translation is CASSWGVNTEAFF. Full variable domain (outside the CDR3, taken from reference TRBV14 and TRBJ1-1): EAGVTQFPSHSVIEKGQTVTLRCDPISGHDNLYWYRRVMGKEIKFLLHFVKESKQDESGMPNNRFLAERTGGTYSTLKVQPAELEDSGVYFCASSWGVNTEAFFGQGTRLTVV.